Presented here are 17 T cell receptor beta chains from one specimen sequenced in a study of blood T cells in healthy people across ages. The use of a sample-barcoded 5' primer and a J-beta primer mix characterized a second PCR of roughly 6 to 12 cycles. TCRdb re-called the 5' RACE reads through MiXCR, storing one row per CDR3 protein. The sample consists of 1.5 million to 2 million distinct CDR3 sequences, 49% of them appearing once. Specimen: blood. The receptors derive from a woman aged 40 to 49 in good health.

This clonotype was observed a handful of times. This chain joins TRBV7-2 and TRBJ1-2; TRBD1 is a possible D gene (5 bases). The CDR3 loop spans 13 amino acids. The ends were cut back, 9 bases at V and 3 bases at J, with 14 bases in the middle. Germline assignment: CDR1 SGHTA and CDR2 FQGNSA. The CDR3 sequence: CARLIGTDYGYTF. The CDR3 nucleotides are TGTGCCAGACTAATCGGGACGGACTATGGCTACACCTTC.

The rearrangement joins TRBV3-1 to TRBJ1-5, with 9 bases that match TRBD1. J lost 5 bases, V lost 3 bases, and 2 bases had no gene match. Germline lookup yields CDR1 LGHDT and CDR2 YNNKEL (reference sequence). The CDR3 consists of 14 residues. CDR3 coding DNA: TGTGCCAGCAGCCATGGACAGGGGTATCAGCCCCAGCATTTT. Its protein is CASSHGQGYQPQHF.

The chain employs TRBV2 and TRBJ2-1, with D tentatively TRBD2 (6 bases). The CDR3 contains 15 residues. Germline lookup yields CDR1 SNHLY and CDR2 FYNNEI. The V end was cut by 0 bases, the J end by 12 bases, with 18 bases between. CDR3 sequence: CASSEAKGPPGGQFF. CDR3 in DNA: TGTGCCAGCAGTGAAGCCAAAGGTCCGCCCGGGGGGCAGTTCTTC.

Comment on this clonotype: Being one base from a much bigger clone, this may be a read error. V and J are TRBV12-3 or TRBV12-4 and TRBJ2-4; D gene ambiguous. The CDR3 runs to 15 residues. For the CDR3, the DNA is TGTGCCAGCAGCTTAGAACTGCTAGCCAAAAACATTCAGTACTTC. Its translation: CASSLELLAKNIQYF.

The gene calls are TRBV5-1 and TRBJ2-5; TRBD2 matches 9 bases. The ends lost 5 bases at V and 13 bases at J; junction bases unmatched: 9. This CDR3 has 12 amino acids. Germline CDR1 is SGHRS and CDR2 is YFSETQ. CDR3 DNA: TGCGCCAGCAGTAGCGGGGGTACTCCGTCGTACTTC. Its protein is CASSSGGTPSYF.

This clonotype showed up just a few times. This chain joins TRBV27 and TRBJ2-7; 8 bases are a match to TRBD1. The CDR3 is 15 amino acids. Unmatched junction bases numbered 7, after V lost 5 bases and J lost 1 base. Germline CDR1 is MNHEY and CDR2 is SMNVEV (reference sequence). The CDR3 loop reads CASSPRTGFSYEQYF. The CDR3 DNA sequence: TGTGCCAGCAGTCCACGGACAGGGTTTTCCTACGAGCAGTACTTC.

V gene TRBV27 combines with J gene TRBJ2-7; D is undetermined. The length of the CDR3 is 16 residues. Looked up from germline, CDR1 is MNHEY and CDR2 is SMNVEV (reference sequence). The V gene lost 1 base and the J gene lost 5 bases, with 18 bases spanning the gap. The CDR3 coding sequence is TGTGCCAGCAGTTTATTAGCCAGCCTAACGGTCCACGAGCAGTACTTC. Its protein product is CASSLLASLTVHEQYF.

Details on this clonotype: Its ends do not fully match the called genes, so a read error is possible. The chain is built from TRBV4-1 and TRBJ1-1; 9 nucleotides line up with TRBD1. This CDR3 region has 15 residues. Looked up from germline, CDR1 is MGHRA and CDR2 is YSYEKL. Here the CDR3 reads CASSQELDRGTEAFF. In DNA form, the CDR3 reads TGCGCCAGCAGCCAAGAACTGGACAGGGGCACTGAGGCTTTCTTT.

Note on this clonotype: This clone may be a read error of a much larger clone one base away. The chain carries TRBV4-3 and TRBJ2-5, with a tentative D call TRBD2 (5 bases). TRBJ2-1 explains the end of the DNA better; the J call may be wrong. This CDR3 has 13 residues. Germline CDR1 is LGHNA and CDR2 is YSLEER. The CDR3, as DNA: TGCGCCAGCAGCCAAGAGGGTTGGGAGACCCAGTTCTTC. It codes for CASSQEGWETQFF.

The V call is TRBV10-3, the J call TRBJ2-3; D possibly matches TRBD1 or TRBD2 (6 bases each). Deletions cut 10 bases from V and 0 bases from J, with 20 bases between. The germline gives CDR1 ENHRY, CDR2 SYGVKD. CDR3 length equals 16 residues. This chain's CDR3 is CATGGADRASTDTQYF. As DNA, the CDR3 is TGTGCCACCGGGGGCGCTGACCGGGCCAGCACAGATACGCAGTATTTT.

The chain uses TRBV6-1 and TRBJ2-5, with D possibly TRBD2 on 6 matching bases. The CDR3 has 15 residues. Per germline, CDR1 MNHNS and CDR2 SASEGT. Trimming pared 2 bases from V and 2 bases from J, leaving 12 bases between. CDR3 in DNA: TGTGCCAGCAGTGAACTCAGAGGAGGGCAAGAGACCCAGTACTTC. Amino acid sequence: CASSELRGGQETQYF.

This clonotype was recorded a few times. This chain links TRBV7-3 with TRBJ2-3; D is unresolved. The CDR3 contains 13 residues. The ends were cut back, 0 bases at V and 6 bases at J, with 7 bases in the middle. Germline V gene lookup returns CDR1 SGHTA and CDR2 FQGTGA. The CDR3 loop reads CASSLTFSDTQYF. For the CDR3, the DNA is TGTGCCAGCAGCTTAACATTCTCGGATACGCAGTATTTT.

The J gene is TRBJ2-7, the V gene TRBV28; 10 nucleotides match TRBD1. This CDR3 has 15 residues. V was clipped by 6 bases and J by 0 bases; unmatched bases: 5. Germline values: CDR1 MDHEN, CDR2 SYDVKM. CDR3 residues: CASRGTGANSYEQYF. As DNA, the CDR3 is TGTGCCAGCAGGGGGACAGGGGCTAACTCCTACGAGCAGTACTTC.

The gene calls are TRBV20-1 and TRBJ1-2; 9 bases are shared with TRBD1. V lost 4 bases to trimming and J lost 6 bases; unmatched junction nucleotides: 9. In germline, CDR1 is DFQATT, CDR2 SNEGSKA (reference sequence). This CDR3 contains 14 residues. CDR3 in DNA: TGCAGTGCTACAAACAGGGGGCAAGGCCATGGCTACACCTTC. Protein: CSATNRGQGHGYTF.

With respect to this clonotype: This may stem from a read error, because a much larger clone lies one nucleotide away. The CDR3 bases are TGTGCCAGCAGCCCCAGACAGGGGAATGAGCAGTACTTC. Amino acids: CASSPRQGNEQYF. The chain joins TRBV9 to TRBJ2-5; TRBD1 agrees at 8 bases. Germline trimming cut 4 bases from V and 11 bases from J; bases unmatched to any gene: 10. This CDR3 is 13 amino acids long. Germline CDR1 and CDR2: SGDLS and YYNGEE.

CDR3 in DNA: TGTGCCAGCAGTTTGACAGGGGCGGTTGAAAAACTGTTTTTT. Protein: CASSLTGAVEKLFF. The genes are TRBV12-3 or TRBV12-4 and TRBJ1-4; 8 bases agree with TRBD1. Trimming removed 3 bases from V and 7 bases from J; junction bases left unmatched: 4. The CDR3 has 14 amino acids.

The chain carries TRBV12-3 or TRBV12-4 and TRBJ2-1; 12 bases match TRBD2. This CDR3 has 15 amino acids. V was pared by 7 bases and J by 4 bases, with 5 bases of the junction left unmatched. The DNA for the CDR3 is TGTGCCAGCACCATCACTAGCGGGGGGTACAATGAGCAGTTCTTC. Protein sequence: CASTITSGGYNEQFF.